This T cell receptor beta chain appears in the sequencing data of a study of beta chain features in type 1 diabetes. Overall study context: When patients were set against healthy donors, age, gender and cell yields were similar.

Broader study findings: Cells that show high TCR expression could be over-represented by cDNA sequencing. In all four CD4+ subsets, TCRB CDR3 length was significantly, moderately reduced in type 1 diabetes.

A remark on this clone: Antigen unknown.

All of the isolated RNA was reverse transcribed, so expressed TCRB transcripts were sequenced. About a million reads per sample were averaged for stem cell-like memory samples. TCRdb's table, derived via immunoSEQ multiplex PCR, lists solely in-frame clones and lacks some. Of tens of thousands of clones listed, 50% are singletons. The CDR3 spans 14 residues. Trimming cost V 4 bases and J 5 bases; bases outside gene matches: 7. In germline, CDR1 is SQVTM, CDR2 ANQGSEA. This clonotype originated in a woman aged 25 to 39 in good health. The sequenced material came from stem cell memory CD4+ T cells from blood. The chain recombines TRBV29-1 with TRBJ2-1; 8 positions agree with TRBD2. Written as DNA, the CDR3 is TGCAGCGTTGGAGGAACTAGCGGACACAATGAGCAGTTCTTC. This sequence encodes CSVGGTSGHNEQFF.